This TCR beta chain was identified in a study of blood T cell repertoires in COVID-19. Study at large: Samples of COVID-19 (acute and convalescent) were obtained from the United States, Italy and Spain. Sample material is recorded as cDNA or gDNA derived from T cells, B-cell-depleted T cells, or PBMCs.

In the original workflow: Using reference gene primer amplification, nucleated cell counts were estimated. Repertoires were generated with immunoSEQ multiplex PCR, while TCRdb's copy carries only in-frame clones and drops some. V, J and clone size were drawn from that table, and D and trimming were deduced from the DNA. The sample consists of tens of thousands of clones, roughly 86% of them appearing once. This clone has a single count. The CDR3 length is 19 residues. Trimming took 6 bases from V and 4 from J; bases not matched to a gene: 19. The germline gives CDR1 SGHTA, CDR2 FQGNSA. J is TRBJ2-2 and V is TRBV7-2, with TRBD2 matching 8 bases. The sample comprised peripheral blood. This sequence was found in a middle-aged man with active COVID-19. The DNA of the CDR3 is TGTGCCAGCAGGCCACTACCGGGACTAGGCCGTCTCGGCACCGGGGAGCTGTTTTTT. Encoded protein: CASRPLPGLGRLGTGELFF.